Listed below are T cell receptor beta chains from one sample, sequenced in a study of blood T cell repertoires in COVID-19. Data came from immunoSEQ multiplex PCR; TCRdb stores just in-frame clones and leaves some out. This table has about 280,000 clones, 85% appearing once. Sequencing input: PBMCs or T cells enriched from blood (not recorded which). The receptors were gathered from a woman between 50 and 59 years old who had recovered from COVID-19. The CDR3 runs from the conserved cysteine through the conserved F or W. A D gene is named only where the DNA matches it firmly. Rows may omit the clone size; those that give it use once, few, many or a size class.

>-|TRBJ2-3|-|TRBV9
CASSVGIADLMDTQYF
TGTGCCAGCAGCGTAGGAATAGCGGACCTCATGGATACGCAGTATTTT
>-|TRBJ2-2|-|TRBV6-2/TRBV6-3
CASSYSTPVLGGELFF
TGTGCCAGCAGTTACTCGACCCCCGTCCTAGGAGGGGAGCTGTTTTTT
>-|TRBJ1-2|-|TRBV15
CATSRDLSTNNYGYTF
TGTGCCACCAGCAGAGATCTCAGTACAAATAACTATGGCTACACCTTC
>TRBD1|TRBJ1-4|few|TRBV15
CATSRVGDRVDATNEKLFF
TGTGCCACCAGCAGAGTCGGGGACAGAGTAGACGCAACTAATGAAAAACTGTTTTTT
>TRBD1|TRBJ1-1|few|TRBV12-3/TRBV12-4
CASSSGTGGYF
TGTGCCAGCAGCTCCGGGACAGGGGGTTACTTT
>-|TRBJ1-2|-|TRBV30
CAWRAGRDYGYTF
TGTGCCTGGAGAGCGGGCAGAGACTATGGCTACACCTTC
>-|TRBJ2-3|-|TRBV18
CASSALPGTDTQYF
TGTGCCAGCTCAGCTTTACCGGGCACAGATACGCAGTATTTT
>TRBD2|TRBJ2-3|-|TRBV3-1/TRBV3-2
CASSQDPRRLAGGQYF
TGTGCCAGCAGCCAAGATCCGAGGAGGCTAGCGGGGGGGCAGTATTTT
>-|TRBJ1-2|once|TRBV9
CASSVVGAGIDYGYTF
TGTGCCAGCAGCGTAGTTGGAGCAGGGATCGACTATGGCTACACCTTC
>-|TRBJ2-7|-|TRBV21-1
CASTPGTRAYEQYF
TGTGCCAGCACCCCCGGGACACGAGCCTACGAGCAGTACTTC
>-|TRBJ2-1|-|TRBV7-9
CASSTTSTASSYNEQFF
TGTGCCAGCAGCACAACTAGTACCGCTAGCTCCTACAATGAGCAGTTCTTC
>-|TRBJ2-1|-|TRBV3-1/TRBV3-2
CASSQVGSHDEQFF
TGTGCCAGCAGCCAAGTTGGCTCCCACGATGAGCAGTTCTTC
>-|TRBJ2-7|few|TRBV5-1
CASSFRVSYEQYF
TGCGCCAGCAGCTTCAGGGTCTCCTACGAGCAGTACTTC